This T cell receptor (beta chain) was sequenced for a study of technical replicates of blood from a handful of donors. Deletions cut 2 bases from V and 4 bases from J, with 9 bases between. The CDR3 runs to 14 residues. Germline CDR1 reads MDHEN; CDR2 reads SYDVKM. The protocol was immunoSEQ multiplex PCR, while the TCRdb copy is restricted to in-frame clones and leaves out a portion. Counted here are just under 100,000 clones, 95% occurring once; the ten biggest clones make up roughly 0.19%. This receptor was identified in a human donor in good health. The sequencing sample was made of T cells isolated from PBMCs. The chain recombines TRBV28 with TRBJ2-4; D may be TRBD1 (5 bases). DNA of the CDR3: TGTGCCAGCAGTTTAATATACAGGAAAAACATTCAGTACTTC. Its protein is CASSLIYRKNIQYF. The full variable domain, with the rest looked up from reference TRBV28 and TRBJ2-4, is DVKVTQSSRYLVKRTGEKVFLECVQDMDHENMFWYRQDPGLGLRLIYFSYDVKMKEKGDIPEGYSVSREKKERFSLILESASTNQTSMYLCASSLIYRKNIQYFGAGTRLSVL.